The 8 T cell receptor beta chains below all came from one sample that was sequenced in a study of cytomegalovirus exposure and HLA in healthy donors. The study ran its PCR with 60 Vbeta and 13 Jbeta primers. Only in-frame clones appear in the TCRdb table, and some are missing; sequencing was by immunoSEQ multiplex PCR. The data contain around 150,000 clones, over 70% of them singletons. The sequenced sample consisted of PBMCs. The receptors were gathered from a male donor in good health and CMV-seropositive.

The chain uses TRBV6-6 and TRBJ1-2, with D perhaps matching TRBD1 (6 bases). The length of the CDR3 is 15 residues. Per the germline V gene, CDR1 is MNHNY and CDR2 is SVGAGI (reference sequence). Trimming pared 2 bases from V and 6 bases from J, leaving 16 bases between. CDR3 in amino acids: CASSYGRGGLNGYTF. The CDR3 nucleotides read TGTGCCAGCAGTTACGGCAGGGGTGGCCTCAATGGCTACACCTTC.

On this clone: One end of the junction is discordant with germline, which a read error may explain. The CDR3 DNA reads as TGTGCCAGCAGTGTCTCAGGCACCTGGGGCGTCTTT. Its translation is CASSVSGTWGVF. V is TRBV6-1 and J is TRBJ1-1; maybe TRBD1 (5 bases). The CDR3 covers 12 residues. From germline, CDR1 is MNHNS and CDR2 SASEGT.

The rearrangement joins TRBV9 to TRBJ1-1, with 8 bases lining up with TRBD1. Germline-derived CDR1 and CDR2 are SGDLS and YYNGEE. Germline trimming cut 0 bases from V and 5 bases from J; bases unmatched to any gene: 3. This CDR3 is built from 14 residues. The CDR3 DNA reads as TGTGCCAGCAGCGTAGGGGGACAGGCTACTGAAGCTTTCTTT. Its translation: CASSVGGQATEAFF.

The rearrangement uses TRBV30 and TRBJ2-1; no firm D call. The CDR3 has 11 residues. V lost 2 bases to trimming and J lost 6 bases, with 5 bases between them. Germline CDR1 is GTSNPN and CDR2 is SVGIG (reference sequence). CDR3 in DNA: TGTGCCTGGAGTCCCCTCAATGAGCAGTTCTTC. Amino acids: CAWSPLNEQFF.

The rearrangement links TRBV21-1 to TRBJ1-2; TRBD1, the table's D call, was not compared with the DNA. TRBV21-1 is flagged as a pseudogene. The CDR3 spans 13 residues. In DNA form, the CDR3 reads TGTGCCACCAGAACCAGGGTGGACTATGGCTACACCTTC. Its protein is CATRTRVDYGYTF.

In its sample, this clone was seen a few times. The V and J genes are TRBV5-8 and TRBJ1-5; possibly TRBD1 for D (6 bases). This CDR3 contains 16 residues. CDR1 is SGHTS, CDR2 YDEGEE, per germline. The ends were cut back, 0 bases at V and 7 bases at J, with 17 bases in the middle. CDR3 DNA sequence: TGTGCCAGCAGCTTGGTGGGCGGGGGCGAGGGACAGCCCCAGCATTTT. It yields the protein CASSLVGGGEGQPQHF.

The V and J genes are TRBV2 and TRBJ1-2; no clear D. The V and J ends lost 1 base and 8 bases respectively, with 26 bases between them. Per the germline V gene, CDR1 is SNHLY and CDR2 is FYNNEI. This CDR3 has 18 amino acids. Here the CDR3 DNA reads TGTGCCAGCAGTGAAGTATTGTCCGGGTCAATCAAGCAACCGGGCTACACCTTC. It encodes CASSEVLSGSIKQPGYTF.

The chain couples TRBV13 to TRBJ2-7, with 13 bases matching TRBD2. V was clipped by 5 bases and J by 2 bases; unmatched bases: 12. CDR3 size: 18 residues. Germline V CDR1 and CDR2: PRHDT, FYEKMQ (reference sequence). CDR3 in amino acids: CASSPGAGLAGFAYEQYF. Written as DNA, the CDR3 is TGTGCCAGCAGCCCAGGAGCGGGACTAGCGGGGTTCGCCTACGAGCAGTACTTC.